The 14 T cell receptor beta chains below were found in one sample sequenced in a study of T cell changes during pregnancy in multiple sclerosis. Libraries were prepared by immunoSEQ multiplex PCR; TCRdb keeps only in-frame clonotypes and omits some of them. The sample includes about 22,000 clones, 91% of them seen just once. Material: CD4+ T cells from peripheral blood mononuclear cells, obtained in the third trimester of pregnancy. The receptors come from a female donor in good health, enrolled as a control in a pregnancy study.

V gene TRBV5-4 combines with J gene TRBJ1-6; maybe TRBD1 (5 bases). The V gene's germline CDR1 is SGHNT and CDR2 YYREEE (reference sequence). The CDR3 has 13 amino acids. V dropped 4 bases and J dropped 13 bases, with 15 bases sitting between them. The CDR3 loop is CASSPVGGMPLHF. CDR3 sequence (DNA): TGTGCCAGCAGCCCGGTGGGGGGTATGCCCCTCCACTTT.

Worth noting for this clone: Within the sample, other DNA sequences also encode this same CDR3. The CDR3 DNA sequence: TGTGCCAGTAGCACGATGGGACTAGCCGGGGGTTACGAGCAGTACTTC. Its protein product is CASSTMGLAGGYEQYF. This chain uses TRBV19 with TRBJ2-7; TRBD2 matches at 9 bases. CDR3 length equals 16 residues. CDR1 and CDR2 (germline): LNHDA, SQIVND (reference sequence). The V gene end was trimmed by 6 bases and the J gene end by 4 bases; junction bases not matched to a gene: 13.

J is TRBJ1-2 and V is TRBV9; maybe TRBD1 (5 bases). The CDR3 runs 10 residues. CDR1 and CDR2 from the germline V gene are SGDLS and YYNGEE. V was cut by 0 bases and J by 13 bases, with 7 bases left in between. The chain's CDR3 is CASSVDRLTF. DNA for the CDR3: TGTGCCAGCAGCGTAGACAGGCTCACCTTC.

The gene calls are TRBV7-9 and TRBJ1-2; TRBD1 matches 7 bases. The CDR3 loop spans 14 amino acids. Germline assignment: CDR1 SEHNR and CDR2 FQNEAQ (reference sequence). With 5 bases clipped from V and 8 bases from J, the junction kept 11 bases outside the gene matches. The CDR3 loop is CASSLGGSAGGYTF. As DNA, the CDR3 is TGTGCCAGCAGCCTAGGGGGCTCGGCGGGAGGCTACACCTTC.

The genes are TRBV28 and TRBJ2-4; perhaps TRBD2 as D (5 bases). The CDR3 consists of 14 residues. Germline V gene sequence: CDR1 MDHEN, CDR2 SYDVKM. V lost 6 bases, J lost 7 bases, and 16 bases lay in between. CDR3 bases: TGTGCCAGCAGGGGAGAAATACGGTTCAACATTCAGTACTTC. This encodes CASRGEIRFNIQYF.

The gene calls are TRBV5-1 and TRBJ1-3, with 7 bases that match TRBD1. With 4 bases clipped from V and 5 bases from J, the junction kept 12 bases outside the gene matches. CDR1 and CDR2 from the germline V gene are SGHRS and YFSETQ. The length of the CDR3 is 16 residues. The CDR3: CASSPEPGQPRNTIYF. The CDR3 nucleotides read TGCGCCAGCAGCCCGGAACCGGGACAGCCTAGAAACACCATATATTTT.

The chain couples TRBV14 to TRBJ2-1, with 16 positions matching TRBD2. This CDR3 is built from 18 residues. V lost 4 bases and J lost 2; bases outside the gene matches: 5. Germline assignment: CDR1 SGHDN and CDR2 FVKESK. CDR3 coding DNA: TGTGCCAGCAGCCCGCCGGGACTAGCGGGAGGGACCTACAATGAGCAGTTCTTC. Protein product: CASSPPGLAGGTYNEQFF.

The chain combines TRBV14 with TRBJ2-1; 7 positions agree with TRBD2. From germline, CDR1 is SGHDN and CDR2 FVKESK. The J segment lost 6 bases and the V segment lost 2 bases, leaving 4 bases of the junction unmatched. The CDR3 covers 14 residues. As DNA, the CDR3 is TGTGCCAGCAGCCAACTACTAGCGACCAATGAGCAGTTCTTC. It translates to CASSQLLATNEQFF.

The table lists this clone with a count of one. The chain links TRBV5-1 to TRBJ1-1; TRBD1 aligns across 8 bases. With 1 base clipped from V and 0 bases from J, the junction kept 5 bases outside the gene matches. The CDR3 contains 16 residues. Germline lookup yields CDR1 SGHRS and CDR2 YFSETQ. The DNA for the CDR3 is TGCGCCAGCAGCTTGACGGCAGGGGGCATGAACACTGAAGCTTTCTTT. It is translated as CASSLTAGGMNTEAFF. Full variable domain (missing parts from reference TRBV5-1 and TRBJ1-1): KAGVTQTPRYLIKTRGQQVTLSCSPISGHRSVSWYQQTPGQGLQFLFEYFSETQRNKGNFPGRFSGRQFSNSRSEMNVSTLELGDSALYLCASSLTAGGMNTEAFFGQGTRLTVV.

The table lists this clone with a count of one. This chain joins TRBV19 and TRBJ1-5, with 9 bases fitting TRBD1. This CDR3 spans 17 amino acids. CDR1 and CDR2 from the germline V gene are LNHDA and SQIVND (reference sequence). V shed 5 bases and J 2 bases; nucleotides not matched to a gene: 10. CDR3: CASSRVPRDRGNQPQHF. The CDR3 coding sequence is TGTGCCAGTAGTCGGGTCCCTAGGGACAGGGGCAATCAGCCCCAGCATTTT.

The chain has TRBV9 and TRBJ2-3; 12 positions agree with TRBD1. The V segment lost 4 bases and the J segment 6 bases; nucleotides outside the gene matches: 9. CDR1 SGDLS and CDR2 YYNGEE come from the germline V gene. The CDR3 has 16 amino acids. CDR3 nucleotide sequence: TGTGCCAGCAGCCCGGGGACAGGGGGCGGACGTGATACGCAGTATTTT. Translating it yields CASSPGTGGGRDTQYF. Drawing the rest from reference TRBV9 and TRBJ2-3, the complete variable domain is DSGVTQTPKHLITATGQRVTLRCSPRSGDLSVYWYQQSLDQGLQFLIQYYNGEERAKGNILERFSAQQFPDLHSELNLSSLELGDSALYFCASSPGTGGGRDTQYFGPGTRLTVL.

The V and J genes are TRBV30 and TRBJ1-4; 7 nucleotides match TRBD1. V was clipped by 2 bases and J by 16 bases; unmatched bases: 7. The germline CDR1 and CDR2 sequences are GTSNPN and SVGIG (reference sequence). CDR3 length: 11 amino acids. CDR3 protein: CAWSPGTVPFF. The CDR3 DNA reads as TGTGCCTGGAGTCCCGGGACAGTCCCGTTTTTT. Full variable domain (missing parts from reference TRBV30 and TRBJ1-4): SQTIHQWPATLVQPVGSPLSLECTVEGTSNPNLYWYRQAAGRGLQLLFYSVGIGQISSEVPQNLSASRPQDRQFILSSKKLLLSDSGFYLCAWSPGTVPFFGSGTQLSVL.

V and J are TRBV11-1 and TRBJ2-5; 11 nucleotides match TRBD2. The CDR3 has 16 amino acids. Germline CDR1 is SGHAT and CDR2 is FQDESV (reference sequence). V dropped 5 bases and J dropped 5; count of bases not matched to a gene: 10. CDR3 sequence: CASSRGLAGGPETQYF. In DNA, the CDR3 is TGTGCCAGCAGCCGCGGTCTAGCGGGAGGCCCTGAGACCCAGTACTTC.

The CDR3 DNA follows: TGTGCCAGTAGGACTAGCGGACTACAAGGATCCCATGAGCAGTTCTTC. Translation: CASRTSGLQGSHEQFF. The chain joins TRBV19 to TRBJ2-1, with 9 bases identical to TRBD2. The CDR3 has 16 residues. Trimming cost V 6 bases and J 8 bases; bases outside gene matches: 14. Germline V lookup: CDR1 LNHDA, CDR2 SQIVND (reference sequence).